This is a list of T cell receptor beta chains from one sample in a study of OX40 agonist ivuxolimab in advanced cancers. TCRdb's copy holds only in-frame clones and misses some; the assay was immunoSEQ multiplex PCR. Found here are about 80,000 clones, about nine tenths of them singletons; the top ten hold more than 0.15%. The material was CD4+ or CD8+ T cells sorted from blood, obtained in a trial of the OX40 agonist ivuxolimab. Receptors were obtained from an adult with an advanced solid tumor such as melanoma, head and neck, liver or kidney cancer. The CDR3 runs from the conserved cysteine through the conserved F or W. Each record gives: V gene, clone size, J gene, D gene, CDR3 protein, CDR3 DNA. A D gene is named only where the DNA matches it firmly. Clone size, where shown, is once, few, many, or a class for clones that have expanded.

>TRBV12-5|-|TRBJ1-1|-
CASGTSIGNTEAFF
TGTGCTAGTGGTACATCCATAGGGAACACTGAAGCTTTCTTT
>TRBV6-6|-|TRBJ1-6|-
CATSTGPNYNSPLHF
TGTGCCACCTCGACTGGGCCTAACTATAATTCACCCCTCCACTTT
>TRBV30|-|TRBJ2-7|-
CAWRGGNYEQYF
TGTGCCTGGAGAGGAGGCAACTACGAGCAGTACTTC
>TRBV19|-|TRBJ2-7|-
CASSIDLGRLYEQYF
TGTGCCAGTAGTATAGATTTGGGCCGTTTGTACGAGCAGTACTTC
>TRBV29-1|-|TRBJ1-1|-
CSVQGRSTEAFF
TGCAGCGTCCAGGGTAGGTCCACTGAAGCTTTCTTT
>TRBV7-6|-|TRBJ2-2|-
CASSLVGSYTGELFF
TGTGCCAGCAGCTTAGTCGGGTCGTACACCGGGGAGCTGTTTTTT
>TRBV5-1|-|TRBJ1-2|-
CASSSPPGAGPSNYGYTF
TGCGCCAGCAGTTCCCCGCCGGGGGCAGGACCTTCTAACTATGGCTACACCTTC
>TRBV15|-|TRBJ2-5|-
CATSRGLSETQYF
TGTGCCACCAGCAGAGGACTCTCAGAGACCCAGTACTTC
>TRBV19|-|TRBJ1-3|-
CASSIIGGKTGNTIYF
TGTGCCAGTAGTATAATCGGTGGCAAGACTGGAAACACCATATATTTT
>TRBV27|-|TRBJ2-7|TRBD2
CASRYLAGTAYEQYF
TGTGCCAGCAGGTACTTAGCGGGGACGGCCTACGAGCAGTACTTC
>TRBV5-1|-|TRBJ1-2|-
CASRNLPGVGGYTF
TGCGCCAGCAGGAACCTCCCAGGGGTGGGTGGCTACACCTTC
>TRBV30|few|TRBJ2-7|TRBD2
CAWSVRGLAALQYF
TGTGCCTGGAGTGTACGGGGACTAGCGGCCCTCCAGTACTTC
>TRBV19|-|TRBJ2-2|TRBD1
CASSRQGLNTGELFF
TGTGCCAGTAGTCGACAGGGCCTTAACACCGGGGAGCTGTTTTTT
>TRBV7-9|-|TRBJ1-4|-
CASSSRTAATNEKLFF
TGTGCCAGCAGCTCAAGGACCGCCGCAACTAATGAAAAACTGTTTTTT
>TRBV19|-|TRBJ1-2|-
CASSIRDARRGYTF
TGTGCCAGTAGTATACGGGACGCCCGGCGGGGCTACACCTTC
>TRBV5-1|-|TRBJ2-3|-
CASSSPEGTDTQYF
TGCGCCAGCAGCTCGCCGGAGGGGACAGATACGCAGTATTTT
>TRBV5-5|-|TRBJ1-1|-
CASSRLPAPGRLNTEAFF
TGTGCCAGCAGCCGATTGCCCGCTCCCGGCCGACTGAACACTGAAGCTTTCTTT
>TRBV29-1|-|TRBJ2-1|TRBD2
CSGLASYNEQFF
TGCAGCGGACTAGCGAGTTACAATGAGCAGTTCTTC
>TRBV10-3|-|TRBJ2-3|-
CASLKEGTDTQYF
TGTGCCAGTCTTAAAGAAGGCACAGATACGCAGTATTTT
>TRBV25-1|-|TRBJ1-5|TRBD1
CANTNRGRNQPQHF
TGTGCCAATACCAACAGGGGGCGGAATCAGCCCCAGCATTTT
>TRBV7-2|-|TRBJ1-6|-
CASSLSFSPLHF
TGTGCCAGCAGCTTAAGCTTTTCACCCCTCCACTTT
>TRBV11-3|-|TRBJ2-2|-
CASSLLGTAGELFF
TGTGCCAGCAGCCTCCTAGGGACTGCCGGGGAGCTGTTTTTT
>TRBV27|-|TRBJ2-5|-
CASGGLGTQETQYF
TGTGCCAGCGGGGGCCTAGGCACCCAAGAGACCCAGTACTTC
>TRBV5-1|few|TRBJ1-3|-
CASKDLTGLTIYF
TGCGCCAGCAAGGACCTCACGGGGCTCACCATATATTTT
>TRBV11-3|-|TRBJ2-5|-
CASSQHPGPEETQYF
TGTGCCAGCAGTCAGCATCCGGGACCCGAAGAGACCCAGTACTTC
>TRBV30|once|TRBJ2-7|-
CASQIRGPMSSEQYF
TGTGCCTCCCAGATACGGGGCCCTATGTCGTCCGAGCAGTACTTC
>TRBV5-5|-|TRBJ1-1|TRBD1
CASSLLTGGNQAFF
TGTGCCAGCAGCTTGTTGACAGGGGGGAATCAAGCTTTCTTT
>TRBV9|-|TRBJ2-7|TRBD2
CASSLSGTIGEQYF
TGTGCCAGCAGCCTATCCGGGACTATAGGCGAGCAGTACTTC
>TRBV19|-|TRBJ1-1|-
CASHDGEAFF
TGTGCCAGTCACGACGGTGAAGCTTTCTTT
>TRBV11-2|-|TRBJ2-2|TRBD2
CASSLAGGNTGELFF
TGTGCCAGCAGCTTAGCGGGAGGGAACACCGGGGAGCTGTTTTTT
>TRBV6-6|once|TRBJ1-5|-
CASSYSRGQPQHF
TGTGCCAGCAGTTACTCTCGGGGTCAGCCCCAGCATTTT
>TRBV30|-|TRBJ2-2|-
CAWRLRWELFF
TGTGCCTGGAGGTTAAGGTGGGAGCTGTTTTTT
>TRBV14|-|TRBJ2-7|TRBD2
CASSPTGTSGREQYF
TGTGCCAGCAGCCCCACAGGGACTAGCGGAAGGGAGCAGTACTTC
>TRBV30|-|TRBJ1-6|TRBD1
CAWSAGTGDNSPLHF
TGTGCCTGGAGTGCCGGGACAGGGGATAATTCACCCCTCCACTTT
>TRBV5-1|once|TRBJ2-3|-
CASSVRTSTDTQYF
TGCGCCAGCAGTGTCAGGACTAGCACAGATACGCAGTATTTT
>TRBV5-1|-|TRBJ2-3|TRBD1
CASSLIRGTGTTDTQYF
TGCGCCAGCAGCTTGATCAGGGGGACAGGGACCACAGATACGCAGTATTTT
>TRBV10-2|many|TRBJ2-7|-
CASRVGQGSSYEQYF
TGCGCCAGCAGGGTAGGGCAGGGGAGCTCCTACGAGCAGTACTTC
>TRBV5-1|-|TRBJ1-4|TRBD1
CASSTTGTGGVGEKLFF
TGCGCCAGCAGCACGACCGGGACAGGGGGCGTAGGTGAAAAACTGTTTTTT
>TRBV5-4|-|TRBJ2-1|TRBD2
CASSPGLAGGLSKEQFF
TGTGCCAGCAGCCCGGGACTAGCGGGGGGGCTCTCCAAGGAGCAGTTCTTC
>TRBV11-2|-|TRBJ2-2|TRBD1
CASAFRGQARLRELFF
TGTGCCAGCGCTTTTCGGGGACAGGCCCGTCTCAGGGAGCTGTTTTTT
>TRBV5-1|-|TRBJ1-2|TRBD1
CASRVGQANYGYTF
TGCGCCAGCAGAGTCGGACAGGCCAACTATGGCTACACCTTC
>TRBV19|-|TRBJ1-1|-
CASSVRAAITEAFF
TGTGCCAGTAGTGTAAGAGCGGCCATCACTGAAGCTTTCTTT